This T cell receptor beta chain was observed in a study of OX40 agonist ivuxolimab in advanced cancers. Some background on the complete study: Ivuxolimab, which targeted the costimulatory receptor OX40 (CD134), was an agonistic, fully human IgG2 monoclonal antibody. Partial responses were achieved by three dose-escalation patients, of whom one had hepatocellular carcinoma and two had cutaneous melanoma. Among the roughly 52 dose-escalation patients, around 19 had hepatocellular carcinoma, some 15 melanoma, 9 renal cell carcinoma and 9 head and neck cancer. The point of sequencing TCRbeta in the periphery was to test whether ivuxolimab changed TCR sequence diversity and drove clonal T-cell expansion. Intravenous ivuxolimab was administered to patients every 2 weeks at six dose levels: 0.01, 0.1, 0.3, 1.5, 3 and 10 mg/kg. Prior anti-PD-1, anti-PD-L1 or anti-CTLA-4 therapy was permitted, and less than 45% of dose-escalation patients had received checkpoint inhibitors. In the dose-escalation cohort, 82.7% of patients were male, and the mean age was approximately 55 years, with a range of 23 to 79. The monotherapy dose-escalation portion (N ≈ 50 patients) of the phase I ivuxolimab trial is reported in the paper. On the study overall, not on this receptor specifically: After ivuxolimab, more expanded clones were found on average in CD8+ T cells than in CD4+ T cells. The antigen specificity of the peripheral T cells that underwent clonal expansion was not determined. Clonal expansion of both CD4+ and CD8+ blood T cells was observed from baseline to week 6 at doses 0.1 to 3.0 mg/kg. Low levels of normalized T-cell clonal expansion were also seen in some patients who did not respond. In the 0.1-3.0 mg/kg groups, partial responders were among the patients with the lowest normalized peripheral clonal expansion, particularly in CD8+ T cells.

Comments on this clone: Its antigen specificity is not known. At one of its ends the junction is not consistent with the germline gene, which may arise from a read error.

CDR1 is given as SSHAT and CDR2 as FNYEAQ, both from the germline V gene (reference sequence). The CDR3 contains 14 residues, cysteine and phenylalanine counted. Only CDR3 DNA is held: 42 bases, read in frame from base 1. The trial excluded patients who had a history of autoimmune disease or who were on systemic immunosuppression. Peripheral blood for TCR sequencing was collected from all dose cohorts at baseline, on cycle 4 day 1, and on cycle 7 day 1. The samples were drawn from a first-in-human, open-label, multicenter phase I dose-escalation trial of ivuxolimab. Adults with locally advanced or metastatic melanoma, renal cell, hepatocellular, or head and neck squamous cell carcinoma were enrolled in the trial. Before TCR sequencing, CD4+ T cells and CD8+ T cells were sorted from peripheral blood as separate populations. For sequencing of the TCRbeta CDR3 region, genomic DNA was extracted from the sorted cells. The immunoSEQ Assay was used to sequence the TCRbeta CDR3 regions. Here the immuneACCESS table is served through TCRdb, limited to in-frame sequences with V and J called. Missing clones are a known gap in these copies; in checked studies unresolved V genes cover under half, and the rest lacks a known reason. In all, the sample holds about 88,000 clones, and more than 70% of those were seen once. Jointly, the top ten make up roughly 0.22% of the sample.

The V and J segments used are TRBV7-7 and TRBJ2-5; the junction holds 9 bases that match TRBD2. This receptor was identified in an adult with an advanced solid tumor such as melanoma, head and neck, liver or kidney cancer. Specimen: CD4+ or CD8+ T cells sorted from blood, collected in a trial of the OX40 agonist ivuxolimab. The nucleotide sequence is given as TGTGCTAGCAGCTTTAGCGGGGGTTCGGAGACCCAGTACTTC. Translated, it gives CASSFSGGSETQYF.